These 6 T cell receptor beta chains were sequenced from one sample in a study of spatial heterogeneity in lung cancer. The sample's time point: blood at routine non-recurrence follow-up after resection. TCRdb passed the 5' RACE reads through MiXCR, listing each CDR3 protein once. In the table there are about 27,000 distinct CDR3 sequences, about 5.2% of which are singletons. Material: PBMCs, obtained at follow-up. Receptor source: a female donor with early-stage non-small cell lung cancer.

The sample holds a few counts of this clonotype. The V and J genes are TRBV7-2 and TRBJ2-7; 10 nucleotides agree with TRBD2. V lost 5 bases to trimming and J lost 6 bases; unmatched junction nucleotides: 7. The germline V gene encodes CDR1 SGHTA and CDR2 FQGNSA. This CDR3 is built from 14 residues. The CDR3 coding sequence is TGTGCCAGCAGCGCTCTAGCGGGGGTGGGCGAGCAGTACTTC. It specifies CASSALAGVGEQYF.

By share, this clonotype ranks as medium-sized. The chain employs TRBV29-1 and TRBJ1-5, with 7 bases identical to TRBD1. Looked up from germline, CDR1 is SQVTM and CDR2 is ANQGSEA. V was clipped by 6 bases and J by 4 bases; unmatched bases: 9. This CDR3 spans 14 amino acids. The CDR3 sequence is CSVAGTDPNQPQHF. The CDR3 DNA reads TGCAGCGTGGCCGGGACAGACCCTAATCAGCCCCAGCATTTT.

This clonotype has ten or more counts. The rearrangement uses TRBV12-3 or TRBV12-4 and TRBJ2-2, with TRBD2 identical over 12 bases. J gave up 4 bases and V 6 bases, and 6 bases lay outside the gene matches. The length of the CDR3 is 16 residues. The DNA of the CDR3 is TGTGCCAGCAGCCGGCTAGCGGGGGGGATCACCGGGGAGCTGTTTTTT. Translated: CASSRLAGGITGELFF.

In this sample, this clonotype turned up many times. The rearrangement uses TRBV12-3 or TRBV12-4 and TRBJ2-7; 9 nucleotides align to TRBD2. Trimming at V came to 8 bases and at J to 6 bases, leaving 11 bases not matched to a gene. The CDR3 contains 14 residues. The CDR3: CASGELAGASEQYF. The CDR3 DNA sequence: TGTGCCAGCGGGGAGTTAGCGGGAGCCAGCGAGCAGTACTTC.

The J gene is TRBJ2-7, the V gene TRBV6-2 or TRBV6-3; tentatively, D is TRBD1 or TRBD2 (8 bases each). This CDR3 comprises 16 residues. Trimming cost V 2 bases and J 6 bases, with 20 bases left between them. Germline V gene data show CDR1 as MNHEY and CDR2 as SVGEGT. For the CDR3, the DNA is TGTGCCAGCAGTTACCGGATGGGACTAGGGACAGGCGAGCAGTACTTC. Translated: CASSYRMGLGTGEQYF.

This clonotype showed up many times. This sequence joins TRBV7-9 and TRBJ2-3; possibly TRBD1 for D (7 bases). Germline V gene data show CDR1 as SEHNR and CDR2 as FQNEAQ (reference sequence). This CDR3 has 15 amino acids. Trimming cost V 5 bases and J 6 bases, with 18 bases left between them. The chain's CDR3 is CASSAGTVGSDTQYF. The DNA of the CDR3 is TGTGCCAGCAGCGCGGGGACAGTGGGTTCGGATACGCAGTATTTT. The full variable domain, its missing parts supplied by reference TRBV7-9 and TRBJ2-3, is DTGVSQNPRHKITKRGQNVTFRCDPISEHNRLYWYRQTLGQGPEFLTYFQNEAQLEKSRLLSDRFSAERPKGSFSTLEIQRTEQGDSAMYLCASSAGTVGSDTQYFGPGTRLTVL.